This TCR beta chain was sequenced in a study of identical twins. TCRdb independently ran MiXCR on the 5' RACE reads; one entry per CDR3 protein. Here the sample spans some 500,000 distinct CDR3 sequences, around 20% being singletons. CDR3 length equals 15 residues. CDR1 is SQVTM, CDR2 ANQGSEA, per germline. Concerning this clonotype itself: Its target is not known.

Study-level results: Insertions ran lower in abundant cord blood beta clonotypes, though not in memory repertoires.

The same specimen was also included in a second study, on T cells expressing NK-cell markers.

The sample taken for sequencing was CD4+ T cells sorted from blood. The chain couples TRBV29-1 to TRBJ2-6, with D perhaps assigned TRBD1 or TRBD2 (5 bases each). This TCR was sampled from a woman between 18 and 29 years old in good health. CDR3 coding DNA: TGCGGAATCCTGAGAGGGGCCTCTGGGGCCAACGTCCTGACTTTC. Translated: CGILRGASGANVLTF.